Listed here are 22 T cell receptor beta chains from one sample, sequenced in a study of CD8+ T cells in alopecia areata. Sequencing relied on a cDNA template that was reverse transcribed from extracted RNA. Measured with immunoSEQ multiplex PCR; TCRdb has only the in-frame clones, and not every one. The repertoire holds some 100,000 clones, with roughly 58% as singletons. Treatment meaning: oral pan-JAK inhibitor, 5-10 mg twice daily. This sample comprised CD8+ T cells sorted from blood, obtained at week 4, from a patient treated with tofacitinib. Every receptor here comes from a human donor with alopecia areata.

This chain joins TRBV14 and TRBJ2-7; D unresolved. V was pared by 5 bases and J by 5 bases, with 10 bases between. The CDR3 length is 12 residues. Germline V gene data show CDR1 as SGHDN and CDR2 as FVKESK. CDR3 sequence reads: CASSNGWDEQYF. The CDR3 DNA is TGTGCCAGCAGCAACGGTTGGGACGAGCAGTACTTC. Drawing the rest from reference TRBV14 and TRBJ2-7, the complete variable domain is EAGVTQFPSHSVIEKGQTVTLRCDPISGHDNLYWYRRVMGKEIKFLLHFVKESKQDESGMPNNRFLAERTGGTYSTLKVQPAELEDSGVYFCASSNGWDEQYFGPGTRLTVT.

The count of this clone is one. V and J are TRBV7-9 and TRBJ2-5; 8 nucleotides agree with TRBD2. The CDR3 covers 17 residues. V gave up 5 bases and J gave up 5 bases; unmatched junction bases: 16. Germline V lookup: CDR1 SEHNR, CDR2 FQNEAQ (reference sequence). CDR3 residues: CASSLPTGTRGWETQYF. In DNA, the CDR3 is TGTGCCAGCAGCCTTCCCACCGGGACTAGAGGTTGGGAGACCCAGTACTTC.

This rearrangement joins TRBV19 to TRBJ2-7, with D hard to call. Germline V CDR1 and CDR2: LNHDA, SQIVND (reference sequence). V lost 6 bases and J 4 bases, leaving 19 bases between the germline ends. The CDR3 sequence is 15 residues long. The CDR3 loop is CASRPGPYGLYEQYF. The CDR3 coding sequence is TGTGCCAGTAGACCCGGACCGTACGGGCTGTACGAGCAGTACTTC.

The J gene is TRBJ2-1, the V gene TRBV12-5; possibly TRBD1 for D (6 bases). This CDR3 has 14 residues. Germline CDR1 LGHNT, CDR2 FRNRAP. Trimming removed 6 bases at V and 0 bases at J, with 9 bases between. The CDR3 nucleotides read TGTGCTAGTGGCACAGGGCCCTCCTACAATGAGCAGTTCTTC. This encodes CASGTGPSYNEQFF.

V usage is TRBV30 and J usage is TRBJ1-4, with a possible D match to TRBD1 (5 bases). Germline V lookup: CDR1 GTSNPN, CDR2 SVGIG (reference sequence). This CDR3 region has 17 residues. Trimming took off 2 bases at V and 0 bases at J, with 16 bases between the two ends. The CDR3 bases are TGTGCCTGGAGTCGAAGATTGGGGGTTGCAACTAATGAAAAACTGTTTTTT. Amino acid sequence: CAWSRRLGVATNEKLFF.

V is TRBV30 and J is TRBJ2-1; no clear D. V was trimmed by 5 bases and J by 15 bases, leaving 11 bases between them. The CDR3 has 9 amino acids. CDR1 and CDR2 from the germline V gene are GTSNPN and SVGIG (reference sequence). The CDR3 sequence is CAWGIGRFF. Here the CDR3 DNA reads TGTGCCTGGGGGATAGGTCGGTTCTTC.

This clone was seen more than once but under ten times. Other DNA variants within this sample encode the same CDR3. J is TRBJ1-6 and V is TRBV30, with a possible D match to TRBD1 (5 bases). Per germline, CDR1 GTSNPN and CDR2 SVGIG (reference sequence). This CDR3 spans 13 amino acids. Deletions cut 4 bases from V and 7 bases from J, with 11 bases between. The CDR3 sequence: CAWTGLGNSPLHF. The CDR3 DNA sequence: TGTGCCTGGACGGGACTGGGGAATTCACCCCTCCACTTT.

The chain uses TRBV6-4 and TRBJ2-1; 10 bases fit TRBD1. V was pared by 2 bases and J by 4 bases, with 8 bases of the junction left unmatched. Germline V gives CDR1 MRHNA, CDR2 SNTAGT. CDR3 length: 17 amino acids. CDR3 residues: CASSDGLPGQGYNEQFF. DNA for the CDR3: TGTGCCAGCAGTGACGGTCTTCCGGGACAGGGGTACAATGAGCAGTTCTTC.

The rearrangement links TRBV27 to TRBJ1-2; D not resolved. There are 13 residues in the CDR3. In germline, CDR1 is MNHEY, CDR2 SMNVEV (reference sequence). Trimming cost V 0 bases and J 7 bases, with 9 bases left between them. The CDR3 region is CASSLSGTRGYTF. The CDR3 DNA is TGTGCCAGCAGTTTATCCGGAACCCGTGGCTACACCTTC.

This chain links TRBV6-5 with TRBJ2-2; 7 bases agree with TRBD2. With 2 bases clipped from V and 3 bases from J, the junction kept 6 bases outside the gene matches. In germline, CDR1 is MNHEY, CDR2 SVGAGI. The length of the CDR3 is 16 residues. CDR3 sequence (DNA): TGTGCCAGCAGTTACGTCGGGGGGACGGACACCGGGGAGCTGTTTTTT. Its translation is CASSYVGGTDTGELFF.

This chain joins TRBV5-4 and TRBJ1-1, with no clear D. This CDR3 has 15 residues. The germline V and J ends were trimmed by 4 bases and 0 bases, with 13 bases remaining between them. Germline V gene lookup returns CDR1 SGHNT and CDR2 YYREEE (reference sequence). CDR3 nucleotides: TGTGCCAGCAGCCCCTCTCCCTCTTTGAACACTGAAGCTTTCTTT. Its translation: CASSPSPSLNTEAFF. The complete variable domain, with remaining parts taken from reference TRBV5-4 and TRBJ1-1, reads ETGVTQSPTHLIKTRGQQVTLRCSSQSGHNTVSWYQQALGQGPQFIFQYYREEENGRGNFPPRFSGLQFPNYSSELNVNALELDDSALYLCASSPSPSLNTEAFFGQGTRLTVV.

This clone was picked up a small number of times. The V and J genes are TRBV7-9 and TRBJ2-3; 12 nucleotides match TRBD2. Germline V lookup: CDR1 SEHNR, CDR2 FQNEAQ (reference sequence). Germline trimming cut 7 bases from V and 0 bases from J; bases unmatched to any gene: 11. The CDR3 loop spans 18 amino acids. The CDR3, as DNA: TGTGCCAGCACCGATGGACTAGCGGGATACTATAGCACAGATACGCAGTATTTT. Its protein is CASTDGLAGYYSTDTQYF.

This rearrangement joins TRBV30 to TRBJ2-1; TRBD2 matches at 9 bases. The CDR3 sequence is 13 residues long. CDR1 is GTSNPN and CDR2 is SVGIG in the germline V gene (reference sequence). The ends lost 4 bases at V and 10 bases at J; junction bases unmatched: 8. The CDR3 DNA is TGTGCCTGGAACGGCGGGGGGGCCGGGGAGCAGTTCTTC. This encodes CAWNGGGAGEQFF. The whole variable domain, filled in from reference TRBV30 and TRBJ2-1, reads SQTIHQWPATLVQPVGSPLSLECTVEGTSNPNLYWYRQAAGRGLQLLFYSVGIGQISSEVPQNLSASRPQDRQFILSSKKLLLSDSGFYLCAWNGGGAGEQFFGPGTRLTVL.

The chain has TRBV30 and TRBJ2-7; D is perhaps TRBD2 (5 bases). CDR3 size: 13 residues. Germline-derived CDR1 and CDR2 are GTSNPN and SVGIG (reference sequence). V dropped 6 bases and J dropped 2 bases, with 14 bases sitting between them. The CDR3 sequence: CACELRDPYEQYF. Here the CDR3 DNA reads TGTGCCTGTGAACTACGGGATCCCTACGAGCAGTACTTC.

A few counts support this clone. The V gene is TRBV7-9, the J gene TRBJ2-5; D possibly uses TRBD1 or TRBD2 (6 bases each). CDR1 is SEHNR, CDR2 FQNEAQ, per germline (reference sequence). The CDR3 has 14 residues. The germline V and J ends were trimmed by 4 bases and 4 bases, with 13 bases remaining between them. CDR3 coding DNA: TGTGCCAGCAGCTCCCCCAGGGGAGGAGAGACCCAGTACTTC. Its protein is CASSSPRGGETQYF.

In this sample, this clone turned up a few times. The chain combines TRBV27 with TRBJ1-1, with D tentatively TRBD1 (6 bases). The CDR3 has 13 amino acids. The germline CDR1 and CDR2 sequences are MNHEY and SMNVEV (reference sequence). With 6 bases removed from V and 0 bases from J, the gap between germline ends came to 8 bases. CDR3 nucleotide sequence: TGTGCCAGCAGCCACAGGGTGAACACTGAAGCTTTCTTT. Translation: CASSHRVNTEAFF.

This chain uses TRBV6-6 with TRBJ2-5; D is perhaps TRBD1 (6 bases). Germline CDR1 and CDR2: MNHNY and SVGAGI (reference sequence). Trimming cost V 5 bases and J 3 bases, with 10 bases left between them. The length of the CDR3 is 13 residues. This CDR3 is CASSPDSEETQYF. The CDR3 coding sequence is TGTGCCAGCAGTCCGGACAGCGAAGAGACCCAGTACTTC.

DNA for the CDR3: TGTGCCTGCAAAGTAGGACAGCCCGGCAATGAGCAGTTCTTC. It translates to CACKVGQPGNEQFF. The rearrangement joins TRBV2 to TRBJ2-1, with D perhaps matching TRBD1 (6 bases). The CDR3 covers 14 residues. Germline-derived CDR1 and CDR2 are SNHLY and FYNNEI. The ends were cut back, 11 bases at V and 6 bases at J, with 20 bases in the middle.

CDR3 sequence reads: CASSPSRDRGENEQFF. DNA for the CDR3: TGTGCCAGCTCACCTTCCCGGGACAGGGGAGAAAATGAGCAGTTCTTC. The chain joins TRBV18 to TRBJ2-1, with 10 bases that match TRBD1. From germline, CDR1 is KGHSH and CDR2 LQKENI. After removal of 3 bases from V and 7 bases from J, the junction contained 9 bases not matched to a gene. The CDR3 has 16 residues.

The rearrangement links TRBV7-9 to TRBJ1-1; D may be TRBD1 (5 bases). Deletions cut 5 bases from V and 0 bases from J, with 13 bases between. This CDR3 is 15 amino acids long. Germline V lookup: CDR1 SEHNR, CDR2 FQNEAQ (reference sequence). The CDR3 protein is CASSQTGALNTEAFF. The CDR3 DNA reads TGTGCCAGCAGCCAAACAGGAGCTCTGAACACTGAAGCTTTCTTT.

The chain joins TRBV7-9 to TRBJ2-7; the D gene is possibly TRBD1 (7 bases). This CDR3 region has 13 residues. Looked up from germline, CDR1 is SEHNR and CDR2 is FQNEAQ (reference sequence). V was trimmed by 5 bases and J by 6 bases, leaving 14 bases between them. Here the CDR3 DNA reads TGTGCCAGCAGCCCCCAGGGGGGTGTCGAGCAGTACTTC. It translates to CASSPQGGVEQYF.

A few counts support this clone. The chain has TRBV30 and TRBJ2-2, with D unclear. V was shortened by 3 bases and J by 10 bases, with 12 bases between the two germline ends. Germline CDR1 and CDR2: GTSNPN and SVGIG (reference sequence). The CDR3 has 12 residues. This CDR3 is CAWRGDEVELFF. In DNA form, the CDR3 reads TGTGCCTGGAGGGGCGATGAGGTGGAGCTGTTTTTT.